There are a few counts of the clone carrying this T cell receptor (beta chain). Antigen unknown. This sample is drawn from a study of identical twins. This CDR3 is 13 amino acids long. The V end was cut by 5 bases, the J end by 9 bases, with 14 bases between. TCRdb ran MiXCR on the 5' RACE reads and lists one entry per CDR3 protein. The table records about 1.7 million distinct CDR3 sequences, about 31% of them present only once. Whole-study results and caveats: Invariant T cells like MAIT and iNKT could partly confound the zero-insertion analyses. There were fewer insertions in abundant cord blood beta clonotypes, but memory repertoires showed no such pattern. Surplus twin overlap in beta out-of-frame sequences was less pronounced.

This sequence originates from a newborn girl in good health. The chain recombines TRBV12-3 or TRBV12-4 with TRBJ2-1; a possible D gene is TRBD2 (6 bases). Sequencing input: cord blood. The chain's CDR3 is CASSPTRVGEQFF. In nucleotides, the CDR3 is TGTGCCAGCAGTCCGACTAGAGTCGGTGAGCAGTTCTTC.